These T cell receptor beta chains were read from a single sample in a study of T cells after yellow fever vaccination. One entry per CDR3 protein, called by TCRdb with MiXCR from the 5' RACE reads. In the table there are fewer than 650,000 distinct CDR3 sequences, 21% of which are singletons. The sample consisted of PBMCs, taken around 3 weeks after the first yellow fever vaccination. The source of these receptors is a man aged 18 to 30 who received the YFV17D yellow fever vaccine. The conserved cysteine and the conserved F or W are not part of the CDR3 here. The order of the fields is V gene, J gene, CDR3 protein.

>TRBV27|TRBJ1-4
ASSLLKTQGVEKLF
>TRBV4-1|TRBJ2-5
ASSQRPGVETQY
>TRBV7-2|TRBJ2-7
ASSPSGGSYEQY
>TRBV7-2|TRBJ2-2
ASTPRGGGGTGELF
>TRBV12-3/TRBV12-4|TRBJ1-2
ASSPRGRGYT
>TRBV7-8|TRBJ2-1
ASSLEQKNEQF
>TRBV7-2|TRBJ2-1
ASSLAGTAGT
>TRBV28|TRBJ2-3
ASSKRGGTDTQY
>TRBV7-6|TRBJ1-2
ASSLAAGAANYGYT
>TRBV13|TRBJ2-1
ASSFRDRYNEQF
>TRBV6-5|TRBJ1-2
ASSFLGGTGLANYGYT
>TRBV11-2|TRBJ2-2
ASSSFSTGELF
>TRBV7-2|TRBJ2-4
ASSLDFPGGDNIQY
>TRBV12-3/TRBV12-4|TRBJ1-5
ASSLDSTTYSNQPQH
>TRBV20-1|TRBJ2-4
SASFGRPAKNIQY
>TRBV20-1|TRBJ2-5
SARYRGGLETQY
>TRBV4-1|TRBJ2-5
ASSQWGAVGGETQY
>TRBV4-3|TRBJ2-3
ASSQDPQGTDTQY
>TRBV11-2|TRBJ1-1
ASSPPTTGVRTEAF
>TRBV3-1|TRBJ2-2
ASSLFLGGTGELF
>TRBV11-1|TRBJ1-2
ASSLGALLPRQGSDGYT
>TRBV11-2|TRBJ2-7
ASSPRLAGAYEQY
>TRBV7-7|TRBJ2-6
ASSPTGYPGANVLT
>TRBV6-1|TRBJ2-5
ASILKQGPLAETQY
>TRBV19|TRBJ1-1
ASSRRQGTEAF
>TRBV6-1|TRBJ2-1
ASSATVAGAYNEQF
>TRBV29-1|TRBJ2-3
SVSPGGSTDTQY
>TRBV4-3|TRBJ2-2
ASSQTGEDGELF
>TRBV20-1|TRBJ2-3
SARGGPGTDTQY
>TRBV5-1|TRBJ1-6
ASSVTTGLVYSPLH
>TRBV7-8|TRBJ2-5
ASSLRASGGARETQY
>TRBV5-6|TRBJ2-1
ASSLLQGAYNEQF
>TRBV11-2|TRBJ2-2
ASSPPSRLAGGWGTGELF
>TRBV6-6|TRBJ2-3
ASSSHGDTQY
>TRBV5-1|TRBJ2-7
ASTDSYEQY
>TRBV27|TRBJ1-5
ASSFHRGGNQPQH
>TRBV11-2|TRBJ2-7
ASSGDRGFYEQY
>TRBV11-2|TRBJ2-4
ASSPLAGGSSIQY
>TRBV3-1|TRBJ1-1
ASSRGSREAF
>TRBV5-4|TRBJ2-3
ASRHGTSGYTDTQY
>TRBV6-1|TRBJ1-6
ASSLPERTSPLH
>TRBV5-1|TRBJ2-1
ASSLGQGLAGDEQF
>TRBV12-3/TRBV12-4|TRBJ2-1
ASSHATEQF
>TRBV10-3|TRBJ2-3
AIGPLGGATDTQY
>TRBV7-9|TRBJ1-1
ASSPVGAREAF
>TRBV6-6|TRBJ2-3
ASIEAATDTQY
>TRBV7-2|TRBJ1-5
ASSLAQSGNQPQH
>TRBV9|TRBJ2-2
ASSGGVLNTGELF
>TRBV12-3/TRBV12-4|TRBJ2-3
ASSYWGQEGDTQY
>TRBV6-5|TRBJ2-7
ASSYEVTGDEQY
>TRBV4-2|TRBJ2-2
ASSTRTGPGELF
>TRBV20-1|TRBJ2-1
SASVGGAYNEQF
>TRBV7-2|TRBJ2-4
ASSLAQGQGAKNIQY
>TRBV5-6|TRBJ2-1
ASSPADRGNEQF
>TRBV6-4|TRBJ1-5
ASSDSTRENQPQH